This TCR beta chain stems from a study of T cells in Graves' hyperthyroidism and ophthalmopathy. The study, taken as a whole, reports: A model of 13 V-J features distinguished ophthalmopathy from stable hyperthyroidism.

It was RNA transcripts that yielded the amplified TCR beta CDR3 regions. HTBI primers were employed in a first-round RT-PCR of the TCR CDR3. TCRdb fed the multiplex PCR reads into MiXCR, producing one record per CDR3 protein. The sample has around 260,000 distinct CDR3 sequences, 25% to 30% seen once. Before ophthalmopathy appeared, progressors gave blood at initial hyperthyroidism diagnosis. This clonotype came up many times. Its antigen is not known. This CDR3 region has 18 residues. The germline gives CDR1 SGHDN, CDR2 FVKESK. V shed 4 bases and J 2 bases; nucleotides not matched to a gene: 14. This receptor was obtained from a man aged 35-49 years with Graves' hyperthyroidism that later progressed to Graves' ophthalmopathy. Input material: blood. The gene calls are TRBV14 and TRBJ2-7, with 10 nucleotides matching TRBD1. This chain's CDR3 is CASSPKWDRGILTYEQYF. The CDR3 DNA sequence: TGTGCCAGCAGCCCCAAGTGGGACAGGGGTATCCTTACCTACGAGCAGTACTTC.